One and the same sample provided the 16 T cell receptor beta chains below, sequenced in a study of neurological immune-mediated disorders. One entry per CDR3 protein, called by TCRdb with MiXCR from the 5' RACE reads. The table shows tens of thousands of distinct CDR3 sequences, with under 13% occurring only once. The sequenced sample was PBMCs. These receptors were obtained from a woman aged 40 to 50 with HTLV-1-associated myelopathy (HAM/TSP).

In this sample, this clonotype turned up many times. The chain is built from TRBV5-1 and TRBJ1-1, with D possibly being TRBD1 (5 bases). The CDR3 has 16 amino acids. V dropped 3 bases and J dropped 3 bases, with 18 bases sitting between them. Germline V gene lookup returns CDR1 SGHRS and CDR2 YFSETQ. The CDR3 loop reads CASSSRPRDGDTEAFF. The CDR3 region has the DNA TGCGCCAGCAGCTCCCGCCCCCGGGACGGAGACACTGAAGCTTTCTTT.

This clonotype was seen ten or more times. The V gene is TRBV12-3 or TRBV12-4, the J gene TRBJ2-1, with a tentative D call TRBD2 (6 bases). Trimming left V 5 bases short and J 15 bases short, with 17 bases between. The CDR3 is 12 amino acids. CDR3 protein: CASSPWEAGGFF. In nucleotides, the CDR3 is TGTGCCAGCAGTCCCTGGGAGGCCGGGGGGTTCTTC.

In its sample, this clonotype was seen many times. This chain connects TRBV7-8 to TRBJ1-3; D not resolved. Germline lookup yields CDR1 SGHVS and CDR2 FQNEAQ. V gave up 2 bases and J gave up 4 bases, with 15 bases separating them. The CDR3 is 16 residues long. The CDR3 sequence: CASSLNTGEGGNTIYF. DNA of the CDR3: TGTGCCAGCAGCTTAAACACGGGAGAAGGAGGAAACACCATATATTTT.

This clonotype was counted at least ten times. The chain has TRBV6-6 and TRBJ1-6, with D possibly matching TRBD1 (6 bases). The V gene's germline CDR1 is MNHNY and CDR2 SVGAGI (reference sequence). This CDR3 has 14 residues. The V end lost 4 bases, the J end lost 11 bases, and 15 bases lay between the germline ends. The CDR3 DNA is TGTGCCAGCAGTTCCCTGGACAGTTCGACACCCCTCCACTTT. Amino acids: CASSSLDSSTPLHF.

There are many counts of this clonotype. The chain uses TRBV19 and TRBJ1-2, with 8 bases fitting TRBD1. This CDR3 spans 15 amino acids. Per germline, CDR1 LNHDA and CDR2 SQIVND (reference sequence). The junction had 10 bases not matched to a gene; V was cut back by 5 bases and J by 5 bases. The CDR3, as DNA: TGTGCCAGTAGTTTCCGCCGGACAGGGATTTATGGCTACACCTTC. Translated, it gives CASSFRRTGIYGYTF.

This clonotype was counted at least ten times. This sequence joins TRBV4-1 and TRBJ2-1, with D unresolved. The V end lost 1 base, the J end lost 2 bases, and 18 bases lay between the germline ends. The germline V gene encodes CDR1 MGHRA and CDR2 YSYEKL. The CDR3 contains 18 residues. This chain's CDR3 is CASSQANLVALTYNEQFF. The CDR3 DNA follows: TGCGCCAGCAGCCAAGCGAATCTGGTAGCCCTCACCTACAATGAGCAGTTCTTC.

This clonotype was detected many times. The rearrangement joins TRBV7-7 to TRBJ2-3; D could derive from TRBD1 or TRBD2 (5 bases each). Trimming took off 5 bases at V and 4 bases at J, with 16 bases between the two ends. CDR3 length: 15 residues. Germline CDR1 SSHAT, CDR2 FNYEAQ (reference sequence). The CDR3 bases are TGTGCCAGCAGCCCGGGGACGGTACATTCAGATACGCAGTATTTT. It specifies CASSPGTVHSDTQYF.

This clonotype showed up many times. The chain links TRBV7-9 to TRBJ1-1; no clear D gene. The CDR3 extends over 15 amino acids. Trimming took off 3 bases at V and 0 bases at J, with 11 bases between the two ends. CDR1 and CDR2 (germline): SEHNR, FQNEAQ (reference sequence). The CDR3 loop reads CASSFFGTVNTEAFF. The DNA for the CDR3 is TGTGCCAGCAGCTTTTTCGGTACAGTGAACACTGAAGCTTTCTTT.

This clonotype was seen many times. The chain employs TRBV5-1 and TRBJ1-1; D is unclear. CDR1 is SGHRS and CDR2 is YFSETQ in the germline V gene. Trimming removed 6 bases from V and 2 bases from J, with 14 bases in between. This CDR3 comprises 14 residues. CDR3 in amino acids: CASTLSGLNTEAFF. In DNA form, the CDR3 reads TGCGCCAGCACTCTATCCGGACTAAACACTGAAGCTTTCTTT.

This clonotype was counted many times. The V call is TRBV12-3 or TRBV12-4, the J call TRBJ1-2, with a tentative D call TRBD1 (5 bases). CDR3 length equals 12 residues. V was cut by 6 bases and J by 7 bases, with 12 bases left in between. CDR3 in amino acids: CASRHSQGGYTF. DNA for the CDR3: TGTGCCAGCAGACACTCCCAGGGTGGCTACACCTTC.

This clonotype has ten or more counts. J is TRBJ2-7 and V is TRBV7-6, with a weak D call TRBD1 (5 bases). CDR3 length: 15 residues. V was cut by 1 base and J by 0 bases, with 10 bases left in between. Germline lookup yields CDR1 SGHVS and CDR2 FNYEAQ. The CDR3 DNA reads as TGTGCCAGCAGCTTAGAACAGGTGGGCTCCTACGAGCAGTACTTC. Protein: CASSLEQVGSYEQYF.

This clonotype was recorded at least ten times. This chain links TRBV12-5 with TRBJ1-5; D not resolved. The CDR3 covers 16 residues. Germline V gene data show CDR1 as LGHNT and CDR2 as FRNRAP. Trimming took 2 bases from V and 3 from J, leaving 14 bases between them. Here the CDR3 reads CASGLPPKHLNQPQHF. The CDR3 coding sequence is TGTGCTAGTGGTTTGCCCCCCAAACACCTCAATCAGCCCCAGCATTTT. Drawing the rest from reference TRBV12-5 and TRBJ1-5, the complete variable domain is DARVTQTPRHKVTEMGQEVTMRCQPILGHNTVFWYRQTMMQGLELLAYFRNRAPLDDSGMPKDRFSAEMPDATLATLKIQPSEPRDSAVYFCASGLPPKHLNQPQHFGDGTRLSIL.

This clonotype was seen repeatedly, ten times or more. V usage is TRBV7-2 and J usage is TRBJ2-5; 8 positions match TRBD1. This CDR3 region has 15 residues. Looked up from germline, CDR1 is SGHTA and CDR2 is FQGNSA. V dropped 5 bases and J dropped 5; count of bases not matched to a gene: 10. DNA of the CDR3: TGTGCCAGCAGCCCAAGACAGGGGAGTTGGGAGACCCAGTACTTC. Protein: CASSPRQGSWETQYF.

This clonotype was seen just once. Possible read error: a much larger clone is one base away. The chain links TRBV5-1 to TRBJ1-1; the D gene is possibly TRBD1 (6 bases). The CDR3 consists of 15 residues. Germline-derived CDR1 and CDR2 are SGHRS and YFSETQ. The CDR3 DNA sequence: TGCACCAGCAGCGTCGGGGGCTCTCAGAACACTGAAGCTTTCTTT. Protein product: CTSSVGGSQNTEAFF.

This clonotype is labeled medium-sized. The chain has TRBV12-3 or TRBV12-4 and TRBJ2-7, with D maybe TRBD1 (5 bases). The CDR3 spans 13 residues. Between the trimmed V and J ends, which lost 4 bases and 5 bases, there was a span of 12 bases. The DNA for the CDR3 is TGTGCCAGCAGTTCGTCAGGGTGGAACGAGCAGTACTTC. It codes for CASSSSGWNEQYF.

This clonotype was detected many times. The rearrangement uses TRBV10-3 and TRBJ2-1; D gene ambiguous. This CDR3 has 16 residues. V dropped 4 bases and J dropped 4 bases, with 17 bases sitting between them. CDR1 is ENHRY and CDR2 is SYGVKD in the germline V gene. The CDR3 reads CAISAGSRLGYNEQFF. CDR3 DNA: TGTGCCATCAGTGCCGGCTCGAGGTTGGGATACAATGAGCAGTTCTTC.